This entry lists 4 T cell receptor beta chains sequenced from one sample in a study of beta chain features in type 1 diabetes. Which antigens these TCRs recognize remains unknown. Study outcomes and limitations: Shorter TCRB CDR3s, moderately but significantly so, marked every one of the four CD4+ subsets in Type 1 diabetes patients.

Expressed TCRB transcripts were sequenced because the isolated RNA had all been reverse transcribed beforehand. TCRdb's copy holds only in-frame clones and misses some; the assay was immunoSEQ multiplex PCR. Here the sample spans over 650,000 clones, more than 13% being singletons. Source material: naive CD4+ T cells from blood. The receptors were gathered from a man aged 18-30 years with type 1 diabetes.

This clone turned up a few times. J is TRBJ2-7 and V is TRBV5-1; a possible D gene is TRBD2 (6 bases). Germline lookup yields CDR1 SGHRS and CDR2 YFSETQ. The CDR3 sequence is 15 residues long. V lost 0 bases to trimming and J lost 2 bases, with 12 bases between them. CDR3 sequence (DNA): TGCGCCAGCAGCTTGGCCGGGACTCGCACCTACGAGCAGTACTTC. Protein: CASSLAGTRTYEQYF.

This clone came up a few times. This chain joins TRBV7-2 and TRBJ1-6; no clear D gene. V lost 5 bases, J lost 14 bases, and 13 bases lay in between. Germline V gives CDR1 SGHTA, CDR2 FQGNSA. This CDR3 is 12 amino acids long. This CDR3 reads CASSLLSGALHF. DNA for the CDR3: TGTGCCAGCAGCCTCCTGTCTGGAGCCCTCCACTTT.

The rearrangement links TRBV5-1 to TRBJ2-7; no firm D call. The CDR3 covers 14 residues. V lost 4 bases, J lost 2 bases, and 13 bases lay in between. CDR1 and CDR2 (germline): SGHRS, YFSETQ. The CDR3 region has the DNA TGCGCCAGCAGCAAGTCTTCGGAGACCTACGAGCAGTACTTC. Protein product: CASSKSSETYEQYF.

This chain joins TRBV5-1 and TRBJ2-1, with TRBD2 as a possible D gene (5 bases). The CDR3 sequence is 17 residues long. The germline V gene encodes CDR1 SGHRS and CDR2 YFSETQ. Trimming removed 2 bases from V and 0 bases from J, with 15 bases in between. Here the CDR3 reads CASSFSVRVPSYNEQFF. The CDR3 nucleotides read TGCGCCAGCAGCTTCTCTGTGCGGGTCCCCTCCTACAATGAGCAGTTCTTC.